The 20 T cell receptor beta chains given below trace back to one sample, sequenced in a study of shared clonotypes between healthy human individuals. Data came from immunoSEQ multiplex PCR; TCRdb stores just in-frame clones and leaves some out. The table records about 2.4 million clones, roughly 93% of them present only once. The specimen sequenced was naive CD4+ T cells from PBMCs. The subset: CD45RA+ positively selected. These receptor sequences come from a young man in good health. Some clones in this sample may be carry-over from other donors' samples.

V usage is TRBV14 and J usage is TRBJ1-3; D possibly corresponds to TRBD1 (5 bases). V lost 1 base and J lost 0, with 13 bases in between. Germline CDR1 SGHDN, CDR2 FVKESK. The CDR3 loop spans 17 amino acids. CDR3 sequence: CASSQALGGSSGNTIYF. For the CDR3, the DNA is TGTGCCAGCAGCCAAGCACTTGGGGGAAGCTCTGGAAACACCATATATTTT.

The chain is built from TRBV7-3 and TRBJ1-1, with D possibly being TRBD1 (5 bases). The CDR3 sequence is 14 residues long. CDR1 and CDR2 (germline): SGHTA, FQGTGA. Trimming left V 3 bases short and J 4 bases short, with 12 bases between. The CDR3 here is CASSLAGPGTEAFF. The CDR3 bases are TGTGCCAGCAGCTTGGCGGGGCCCGGCACTGAAGCTTTCTTT.

As for this clone: Other DNA sequences in the same sample also yield this CDR3. The chain joins TRBV4-1 to TRBJ1-4; D possibly corresponds to TRBD1 (6 bases). V was shortened by 0 bases and J by 2 bases, with 10 bases between the two germline ends. Germline CDR1 MGHRA, CDR2 YSYEKL. The CDR3 is 16 amino acids. This CDR3 is CASSQDVGATNEKLFF. In DNA form, the CDR3 reads TGCGCCAGCAGCCAAGATGTGGGGGCCACTAATGAAAAACTGTTTTTT.

CDR3 sequence (DNA): TGTGCCAGCAGATCCGCCGGGGGACAGCCCCAGCATTTT. Its protein product is CASRSAGGQPQHF. J is TRBJ1-5 and V is TRBV2; a weak D match, TRBD1 (5 bases). This CDR3 contains 13 residues. Germline V gene lookup returns CDR1 SNHLY and CDR2 FYNNEI. Trimming removed 6 bases from V and 7 bases from J, with 13 bases in between.

This clone was detected only a few times. The chain is built from TRBV7-8 and TRBJ1-4; D is unclear. The CDR3 totals 14 residues. V was clipped by 2 bases and J by 7 bases, with 11 bases between them. Per germline, CDR1 SGHVS and CDR2 FQNEAQ. The CDR3 coding sequence is TGTGCCAGCAGCTTAAACATCCGAGGTGAAAAACTGTTTTTT. Translated: CASSLNIRGEKLFF.

V and J are TRBV7-3 and TRBJ2-1; 11 nucleotides agree with TRBD2. V was pared by 1 base and J by 10 bases, with 6 bases of the junction left unmatched. Germline CDR1 reads SGHTA; CDR2 reads FQGTGA. The CDR3 covers 15 residues. CDR3 in amino acids: CASSLRLAGGEEQFF. DNA for the CDR3: TGTGCCAGCAGCTTAAGGCTAGCGGGAGGTGAAGAGCAGTTCTTC.

This clone was seen a few times. The V gene is TRBV5-1, the J gene TRBJ1-2; 10 bases align to TRBD1. Germline CDR1 SGHRS, CDR2 YFSETQ. The CDR3 runs 15 residues. V trimming: 0 bases; J trimming: 6 bases; junction bases outside the gene matches: 5. The DNA for the CDR3 is TGCGCCAGCAGCTTGGGGACAGGGGGAGTACATGGCTACACCTTC. Translated: CASSLGTGGVHGYTF.

About this clone: In the same sample, other DNA sequences code for this CDR3. This chain joins TRBV7-2 and TRBJ2-2; D unclear. V shed 1 base and J shed 1 base, with 4 bases lying between them. There are 14 residues in the CDR3. The germline V gene has CDR1 SGHTA and CDR2 FQGNSA. In nucleotides, the CDR3 is TGTGCCAGCAGCTTAGTTAGGAACACCGGGGAGCTGTTTTTT. This codes for CASSLVRNTGELFF.

This rearrangement joins TRBV4-2 to TRBJ2-3; the match to TRBD2 covers 15 bases. Germline-derived CDR1 and CDR2 are LGHNA and YNFKEQ. The J segment lost 0 bases and the V segment lost 5 bases, leaving 12 bases of the junction unmatched. The CDR3 sequence is 20 residues long. The chain's CDR3 is CASSSRTSGRALHSTDTQYF. The CDR3 nucleotides read TGTGCCAGCAGCTCACGGACTAGCGGGAGGGCCCTACATAGCACAGATACGCAGTATTTT.

The rearrangement links TRBV5-1 to TRBJ1-3; D is uncertain. The V gene's germline CDR1 is SGHRS and CDR2 YFSETQ. Trimming shortened V by 4 bases and J by 9 bases, and 17 bases separated the two germline ends. CDR3 length: 14 amino acids. The CDR3 sequence is CASSDDTFRGTIYF. The DNA of the CDR3 is TGCGCCAGCAGCGATGACACCTTCCGAGGCACCATATATTTT.

The chain links TRBV5-6 to TRBJ1-4; 7 positions agree with TRBD1. This CDR3 spans 16 amino acids. Germline CDR1 and CDR2: SGHDT and YYEEEE. V lost 6 bases, J lost 0 bases, and 8 bases stayed unmatched. Here the CDR3 DNA reads TGTGCCAGCAACCGACAGGGCGACGCAACTAATGAAAAACTGTTTTTT. This sequence encodes CASNRQGDATNEKLFF. Using reference TRBV5-6 and TRBJ1-4 for the parts outside the CDR3, the full variable domain is DAGVTQSPTHLIKTRGQQVTLRCSPKSGHDTVSWYQQALGQGPQFIFQYYEEEERQRGNFPDRFSGHQFPNYSSELNVNALLLGDSALYLCASNRQGDATNEKLFFGSGTQLSVL.

The V and J genes are TRBV27 and TRBJ1-1; TRBD1 matches 7 bases. The CDR3 extends over 16 amino acids. Germline trimming cut 3 bases from V and 1 base from J; bases unmatched to any gene: 8. Germline CDR1 and CDR2: MNHEY and SMNVEV (reference sequence). CDR3 sequence: CASSFRQGRGNTEAFF. The CDR3 DNA reads as TGTGCCAGCAGTTTCCGACAGGGTCGGGGGAACACTGAAGCTTTCTTT.

About this clone itself: Other DNA sequences in the same sample also yield this CDR3. V usage is TRBV27 and J usage is TRBJ2-1; D remains ambiguous. Trimming left V 0 bases short and J 4 bases short, with 4 bases between. CDR1 is MNHEY, CDR2 SMNVEV, per germline (reference sequence). The length of the CDR3 is 13 residues. This CDR3 is CASSLSLYNEQFF. CDR3 bases: TGTGCCAGCAGTTTATCCCTATACAATGAGCAGTTCTTC.

The chain joins TRBV6-1 to TRBJ1-4; 7 nucleotides agree with TRBD1. J was trimmed by 8 bases and V by 3 bases; bases with no gene match: 6. Germline lookup yields CDR1 MNHNS and CDR2 SASEGT. The length of the CDR3 is 14 residues. CDR3 residues: CASSEGTAGEKLFF. CDR3 coding DNA: TGTGCCAGCAGTGAGGGGACAGCGGGGGAAAAACTGTTTTTT.

Regarding this clone: An end of the junction does not agree with germline; a read error may underlie this. CDR3 DNA sequence: TGCACCCCATGGGGGGGATTGGAAGCTTCCTTT. This encodes CTPWGGLEASF. The V and J genes are TRBV20-1 and TRBJ1-1; D possibly corresponds to TRBD1 (5 bases). Germline V gives CDR1 DFQATT, CDR2 SNEGSKA (reference sequence). This CDR3 is 11 amino acids long.

This chain connects TRBV6-5 to TRBJ2-1; D call uncertain. Germline CDR1 and CDR2: MNHEY and SVGAGI. There are 14 residues in the CDR3. V dropped 5 bases and J dropped 10 bases, with 18 bases sitting between them. CDR3 nucleotide sequence: TGTGCCAGCAGTCCCCGGGCCCGCGGTGGCGAGCAGTTCTTC. Amino acid sequence: CASSPRARGGEQFF.

The chain uses TRBV25-1 and TRBJ2-7; tentative D call: TRBD2 (5 bases). The germline gives CDR1 MGHDK, CDR2 SYGVNS. V was trimmed by 8 bases and J by 6 bases, leaving 17 bases between them. The CDR3 is 13 amino acids. This CDR3 reads CASSPRAAFEQYF. DNA of the CDR3: TGTGCCAGCTCCCCTCGAGCGGCGTTCGAGCAGTACTTC.

CDR3: CASGYDYEQYF. The CDR3 DNA reads TGTGCCAGCGGATACGACTACGAGCAGTACTTC. The chain has TRBV9 and TRBJ2-7, with D hard to call. V lost 7 bases, J lost 3 bases, and 8 bases lay in between. The CDR3 runs 11 residues. CDR1 and CDR2 from the germline V gene are SGDLS and YYNGEE. Full variable domain (outside the CDR3, taken from reference TRBV9 and TRBJ2-7): DSGVTQTPKHLITATGQRVTLRCSPRSGDLSVYWYQQSLDQGLQFLIQYYNGEERAKGNILERFSAQQFPDLHSELNLSSLELGDSALYFCASGYDYEQYFGPGTRLTVT.

The chain links TRBV11-2 to TRBJ1-1, with D possibly matching TRBD1 (6 bases). Trimming took 0 bases from V and 1 from J, leaving 18 bases between them. Germline V gene lookup returns CDR1 SGHAT and CDR2 FQNNGV. This CDR3 contains 18 residues. The CDR3 bases are TGTGCCAGCAGCTTAGATTGGGGCAAGGGGACATCGAACACTGAAGCTTTCTTT. This codes for CASSLDWGKGTSNTEAFF. Full variable domain (remainder filled in from reference TRBV11-2 and TRBJ1-1): EAGVAQSPRYKIIEKRQSVAFWCNPISGHATLYWYQQILGQGPKLLIQFQNNGVVDDSQLPKDRFSAERLKGVDSTLKIQPAKLEDSAVYLCASSLDWGKGTSNTEAFFGQGTRLTVV.

J is TRBJ2-5 and V is TRBV25-1; TRBD1 matches 8 bases. V lost 4 bases to trimming and J lost 4 bases; unmatched junction nucleotides: 14. Germline CDR1 is MGHDK and CDR2 is SYGVNS. The CDR3 consists of 17 residues. CDR3 nucleotide sequence: TGTGCCAGCAGTGGGGTCCCTGGACAGGGCGGAGCAGAGACCCAGTACTTC. Protein sequence: CASSGVPGQGGAETQYF. Using reference TRBV25-1 and TRBJ2-5 for the parts outside the CDR3, the full variable domain is EADIYQTPRYLVIGTGKKITLECSQTMGHDKMYWYQQDPGMELHLIHYSYGVNSTEKGDLSSESTVSRIRTEHFPLTLESARPSHTSQYLCASSGVPGQGGAETQYFGPGTRLLVL.